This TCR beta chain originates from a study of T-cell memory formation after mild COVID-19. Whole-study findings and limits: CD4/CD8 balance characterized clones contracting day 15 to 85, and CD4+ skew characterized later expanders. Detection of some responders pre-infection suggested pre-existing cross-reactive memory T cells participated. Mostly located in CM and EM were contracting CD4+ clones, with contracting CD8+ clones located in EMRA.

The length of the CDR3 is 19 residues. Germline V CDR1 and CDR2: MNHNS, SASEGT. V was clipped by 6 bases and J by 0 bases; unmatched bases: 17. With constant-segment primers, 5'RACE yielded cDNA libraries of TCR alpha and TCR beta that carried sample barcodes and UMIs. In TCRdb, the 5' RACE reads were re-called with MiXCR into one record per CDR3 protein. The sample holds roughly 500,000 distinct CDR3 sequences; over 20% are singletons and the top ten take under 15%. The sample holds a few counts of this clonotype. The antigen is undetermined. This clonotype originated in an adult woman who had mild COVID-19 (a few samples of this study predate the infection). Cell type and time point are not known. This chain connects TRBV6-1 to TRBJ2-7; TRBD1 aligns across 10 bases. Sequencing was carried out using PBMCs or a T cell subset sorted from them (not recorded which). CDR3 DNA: TGTGCCAGCAGGAGGGCCTTGGGGACAGGGGTTGAGAGCTCCTACGAGCAGTACTTC. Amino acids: CASRRALGTGVESSYEQYF.